This T cell receptor (beta chain) was documented in a study of T-cell memory formation after mild COVID-19. Study at large: For the most part, TCR clusters were specific to one donor. Study-wide results and limits: CD4/CD8 balance characterized clones contracting day 15 to 85, and CD4+ skew characterized later expanders.

Constant-segment primers served in 5'RACE that generated TCR alpha and TCR beta cDNA libraries bearing sample barcodes and UMIs. MiXCR, applied by TCRdb to the 5' RACE reads, yields one record per CDR3 protein. The sample includes under 300,000 distinct CDR3 sequences, around 8% of them seen just once. This CDR3 contains 13 residues. In germline, CDR1 is SQVTM, CDR2 ANQGSEA. As regards this clonotype: Its antigen is currently unknown.

The TCR originated in a man between 18 and 35 years old who had mild COVID-19 (a few samples of this study predate the infection). Cell type and time point are not known. The rearrangement links TRBV29-1 to TRBJ2-2; D might be TRBD2 (6 bases). The sample taken for sequencing was PBMCs or a T cell subset sorted from them (not recorded which). The CDR3 DNA reads as TGCAGTGGGGAGGCAGTGAACACCGGGGAGCTGTTTTTT. Amino acids: CSGEAVNTGELFF.